What follows are 10 T cell receptor beta chains derived from one specimen sequenced in a study of blood T cells in healthy people across ages. Together with a sample-barcoded 5' primer, a J-beta primer mix was included in a second PCR lasting about 6 to 11 cycles. TCRdb used MiXCR to reprocess the 5' RACE reads, holding one entry per CDR3 protein. The data show some 800,000 distinct CDR3 sequences, 20% to 25% seen once. These data also featured in a second study, about T cells of mothers and their children.

Sequences were obtained from blood. These TCRs come from a boy between 5 and 17 years old in good health.

This clonotype was counted only a few times. The rearrangement uses TRBV27 and TRBJ1-1; no definite D call. V dropped 3 bases and J dropped 5 bases, with 10 bases sitting between them. The CDR3 is 13 residues long. The germline gives CDR1 MNHEY, CDR2 SMNVEV (reference sequence). CDR3 in DNA: TGTGCCAGCAGTTTTGGAGGGATTACTGAAGCTTTCTTT. Translated: CASSFGGITEAFF.

This chain connects TRBV2 to TRBJ1-5; no clear D gene. The germline gives CDR1 SNHLY, CDR2 FYNNEI. V shed 7 bases and J shed 2 bases, with 12 bases lying between them. The CDR3 runs 14 residues. CDR3 DNA: TGTGCCAGCACCCTCATTAATGGCAATCAGCCCCAGCATTTT. It encodes CASTLINGNQPQHF. The whole variable domain, remainder taken from reference TRBV2 and TRBJ1-5, is EPEVTQTPSHQVTQMGQEVILRCVPISNHLYFYWYRQILGQKVEFLVSFYNNEISEKSEIFDDQFSVERPDGSNFTLKIRSTKLEDSAMYFCASTLINGNQPQHFGDGTRLSIL.

This clonotype was detected only once. The conserved phenylalanine or tryptophan normally closing the CDR3 is absent here, so this likely arose from a read error. The chain employs TRBV11-1 and TRBJ2-7; TRBD2 agrees at 7 bases. CDR1 is SGHAT, CDR2 FQDESV, per germline (reference sequence). V shed 3 bases, J shed 5 bases, and the junction held 4 bases outside the gene matches. The CDR3 length is 13 residues. For the CDR3, the DNA is TGTGCCAGCAGCTTTCTGCGGGAGCACGAGCAGTACTCC. This codes for CASSFLREHEQYS.

This clonotype was observed a handful of times. The V gene is TRBV2, the J gene TRBJ1-2; D is possibly TRBD1 (5 bases). This CDR3 comprises 14 residues. From germline, CDR1 is SNHLY and CDR2 FYNNEI. V was cut by 1 base and J by 4 bases, with 10 bases left in between. The CDR3 sequence: CASSEEAGGYGYTF. The CDR3 DNA sequence: TGTGCCAGCAGTGAAGAGGCGGGGGGCTATGGCTACACCTTC.

This clonotype came up many times. The chain has TRBV7-9 and TRBJ2-5; TRBD1 is a possible D gene (6 bases). V gave up 5 bases and J gave up 1 base, with 14 bases separating them. CDR3 size: 15 residues. The V gene's germline CDR1 is SEHNR and CDR2 FQNEAQ (reference sequence). The CDR3 DNA follows: TGTGCCAGCAGCCCCACAGGGACACCCCAAGAGACCCAGTACTTC. Residues: CASSPTGTPQETQYF.

A few counts support this clonotype. The CDR3 reads CASSSRTRQETQYF. CDR3 nucleotides: TGCGCCAGCAGCTCCCGGACCCGGCAAGAGACCCAGTACTTC. This rearrangement joins TRBV5-1 to TRBJ2-5; D uncertain. Between the trimmed V and J ends, which lost 3 bases and 2 bases, there was a span of 11 bases. CDR1 SGHRS and CDR2 YFSETQ come from the germline V gene. This CDR3 has 14 residues. Supplemented by reference TRBV5-1 and TRBJ2-5, the full variable domain reads KAGVTQTPRYLIKTRGQQVTLSCSPISGHRSVSWYQQTPGQGLQFLFEYFSETQRNKGNFPGRFSGRQFSNSRSEMNVSTLELGDSALYLCASSSRTRQETQYFGPGTRLLVL.

The chain carries TRBV28 and TRBJ2-5; tentatively, D is TRBD2 (6 bases). The DNA end favors TRBJ2-7, so the J call may be wrong. Germline assignment: CDR1 MDHEN and CDR2 SYDVKM. There are 13 residues in the CDR3. CDR3 nucleotide sequence: TGTGCCAGCAGTCGGGGGTACCTCTACGAGCAGTACTTC. Protein: CASSRGYLYEQYF.

This chain links TRBV7-9 with TRBJ2-7, with 7 bases fitting TRBD2. The germline V gene encodes CDR1 SEHNR and CDR2 FQNEAQ (reference sequence). The CDR3 runs 15 residues. The V segment lost 8 bases and the J segment 3 bases; nucleotides outside the gene matches: 13. The CDR3 region is CASWRVAGQRYEQYF. In DNA, the CDR3 is TGTGCCAGCTGGAGGGTAGCGGGCCAGCGCTACGAGCAGTACTTC.

V and J are TRBV4-1 and TRBJ1-5, with D perhaps TRBD1 (6 bases). This CDR3 contains 14 residues. V was trimmed by 4 bases and J by 2 bases, leaving 9 bases between them. CDR1 and CDR2 from the germline V gene are MGHRA and YSYEKL. CDR3 nucleotide sequence: TGCGCCAGCAGCCGGTCAGGGGGCAATCAGCCCCAGCATTTT. Its translation: CASSRSGGNQPQHF.

This clonotype was counted at least ten times. This sequence joins TRBV28 and TRBJ2-7, with a tentative D call TRBD1 (5 bases). The CDR3 runs 14 residues. Germline assignment: CDR1 MDHEN and CDR2 SYDVKM. The V end lost 5 bases, the J end lost 1 base, and 12 bases lay between the germline ends. This CDR3 is CASSPRDLSYEQYF. The CDR3, as DNA: TGTGCCAGCAGTCCCAGGGATCTATCCTACGAGCAGTACTTC. The whole variable domain, remainder taken from reference TRBV28 and TRBJ2-7, is DVKVTQSSRYLVKRTGEKVFLECVQDMDHENMFWYRQDPGLGLRLIYFSYDVKMKEKGDIPEGYSVSREKKERFSLILESASTNQTSMYLCASSPRDLSYEQYFGPGTRLTVT.